These 9 T cell receptor beta chains share one sample of origin, sequenced in a study of read filtering for tumor transcriptome and immune sequencing. Molecular barcoded adaptors covering alpha/delta and beta/gamma chains were used on about 390 ng RNA. MiXCR, run by TCRdb on the reads, gives a single entry per CDR3 protein. The repertoire holds under 150,000 distinct CDR3 sequences, with approximately 13% as singletons. The sequenced sample consisted of a population of CD138-negative cells sorted from bone marrow. Receptors were obtained from a donor over 35 with multiple myeloma.

Many counts were recorded for this clonotype. The chain employs TRBV10-3 and TRBJ2-1; D gene unclear. V lost 5 bases and J lost 2, with 10 bases in between. Per the germline V gene, CDR1 is ENHRY and CDR2 is SYGVKD. CDR3 length: 14 residues. The CDR3 sequence: CAISHQVAYNEQFF. CDR3 nucleotide sequence: TGTGCCATCAGTCATCAGGTCGCCTACAATGAGCAGTTCTTC.

The rearrangement joins TRBV12-3 or TRBV12-4 to TRBJ1-5; D not resolved. V dropped 4 bases and J dropped 6 bases, with 7 bases sitting between them. There are 12 residues in the CDR3. The CDR3 here is CASSYFRQPQHF. In nucleotides, the CDR3 is TGTGCCAGCAGTTATTTTCGTCAGCCCCAGCATTTT.

In the case of this clonotype: It may be a read error: a sequence one base away is much more abundant. V usage is TRBV12-3 or TRBV12-4 and J usage is TRBJ1-6, with no clear D. V was clipped by 6 bases and J by 11 bases, with 14 bases between them. This CDR3 has 13 residues. The CDR3 loop is CASRTAGPPPLHF. The CDR3 DNA is TGTGCCAGCAGGACCGCGGGCCCTCCACCCCTCCACTTT.

This clonotype came up many times. CDR3 coding DNA: TGTGCCAGCAGCGAAAGGGACAGGACAGATACGCAGTATTTT. It translates to CASSERDRTDTQYF. The chain has TRBV5-4 and TRBJ2-3; 8 positions match TRBD1. Germline V CDR1 and CDR2: SGHNT, YYREEE (reference sequence). V shed 4 bases and J 3 bases; nucleotides not matched to a gene: 4. The CDR3 consists of 14 residues.

V and J are TRBV11-1 and TRBJ2-1, with D maybe TRBD2 (5 bases). Between the trimmed V and J ends, which lost 1 base and 7 bases, there was a span of 11 bases. CDR1 is SGHAT, CDR2 FQDESV, per germline (reference sequence). The length of the CDR3 is 14 residues. The CDR3 nucleotides read TGTGCCAGCAGCTTAGGTCCCGGGGAGAATGAGCAGTTCTTC. It translates to CASSLGPGENEQFF.

A note on this clonotype: A junction boundary mismatches the germline segment, possibly from a read error. The V gene is TRBV7-9, the J gene TRBJ2-1, with a tentative D call TRBD2 (5 bases). This CDR3 comprises 14 residues. Looked up from germline, CDR1 is SEHNR and CDR2 is FQNEAQ (reference sequence). Written as DNA, the CDR3 is TGTACCAGTTCCGGGATTAACTCCTGCAATGAGCAGTTCTTC. Translated, it gives CTSSGINSCNEQFF.

A word on this clonotype: No conserved phenylalanine or tryptophan ends this CDR3, so it is likely a read error. The chain has TRBV9 and TRBJ2-1; D possibly matches TRBD1 or TRBD2 (5 bases each). V was shortened by 3 bases and J by 3 bases, with 13 bases between the two germline ends. The CDR3 runs to 15 residues. Germline assignment: CDR1 SGDLS and CDR2 YYNGEE. The CDR3 reads CASSEGTSGYNEQFS. CDR3 coding DNA: TGTGCCAGCAGCGAGGGGACCAGCGGCTACAATGAGCAGTTCTCC.

Many counts were recorded for this clonotype. The chain recombines TRBV6-6 with TRBJ2-1, with D maybe TRBD2 (5 bases). CDR3 length: 13 amino acids. V was clipped by 2 bases and J by 9 bases, with 11 bases between them. Germline values: CDR1 MNHNY, CDR2 SVGAGI (reference sequence). The CDR3 sequence is CASSYRGSGEQFF. Here the CDR3 DNA reads TGTGCCAGCAGTTACCGAGGGAGTGGTGAGCAGTTCTTC.

This clonotype has a count of ten or more. The chain has TRBV12-3 or TRBV12-4 and TRBJ2-1, with D perhaps matching TRBD2 (7 bases). This CDR3 is built from 16 residues. Trimming took off 6 bases at V and 0 bases at J, with 15 bases between the two ends. CDR3 protein: CASRGGGFLSYNEQFF. Written as DNA, the CDR3 is TGTGCCAGCAGAGGGGGGGGGTTTCTCTCCTACAATGAGCAGTTCTTC.